A single sample is the source of the 6 T cell receptor beta chains below, sequenced in a study of TIL therapy for anti-PD-1-resistant metastatic lung cancer. This was the immunoSEQ v3 assay. Some clones are missing from TCRdb's copy, which holds only in-frame ones; the method was immunoSEQ multiplex PCR. Here the sample spans about 50,000 clones, roughly 85% being singletons. Time point given: pre-treatment sample, taken before nivolumab and TIL therapy. This specimen consisted of blood, obtained at baseline. The receptors come from a woman between 30 and 85 years old with non-small cell lung cancer.

The chain joins TRBV2 to TRBJ1-1; D not resolved. Germline V lookup: CDR1 SNHLY, CDR2 FYNNEI. The CDR3 extends over 12 amino acids. V gave up 5 bases and J gave up 10 bases, with 14 bases separating them. In DNA form, the CDR3 reads TGTGCCAGCAGTCAGACCCCGAGAGTAGCTTTCTTT. Protein product: CASSQTPRVAFF.

The J gene is TRBJ1-1, the V gene TRBV5-4; no clear D. Germline V gene lookup returns CDR1 SGHNT and CDR2 YYREEE (reference sequence). The CDR3 totals 13 residues. V was shortened by 0 bases and J by 3 bases, with 6 bases between the two germline ends. This chain's CDR3 is CASSLERHTEAFF. The CDR3 coding sequence is TGTGCCAGCAGCTTGGAAAGGCACACTGAAGCTTTCTTT. Full variable domain (remainder filled in from reference TRBV5-4 and TRBJ1-1): ETGVTQSPTHLIKTRGQQVTLRCSSQSGHNTVSWYQQALGQGPQFIFQYYREEENGRGNFPPRFSGLQFPNYSSELNVNALELDDSALYLCASSLERHTEAFFGQGTRLTVV.

The chain joins TRBV19 to TRBJ1-5; no reliable D call. This CDR3 region has 14 residues. The V gene's germline CDR1 is LNHDA and CDR2 SQIVND (reference sequence). The V end lost 4 bases, the J end lost 3 bases, and 10 bases lay between the germline ends. This chain's CDR3 is CASSRLAVNQPQHF. The CDR3 DNA reads as TGTGCCAGTAGTAGATTGGCGGTCAATCAGCCCCAGCATTTT. Full variable domain (rest looked up from reference TRBV19 and TRBJ1-5): DGGITQSPKYLFRKEGQNVTLSCEQNLNHDAMYWYRQDPGQGLRLIYYSQIVNDFQKGDIAEGYSVSREKKESFPLTVTSAQKNPTAFYLCASSRLAVNQPQHFGDGTRLSIL.

This chain uses TRBV5-1 with TRBJ1-2; D gene unclear. From germline, CDR1 is SGHRS and CDR2 YFSETQ. With 0 bases removed from V and 4 bases from J, the gap between germline ends came to 10 bases. CDR3 size: 14 residues. The CDR3 protein is CASSLEVPAYGYTF. The CDR3 DNA follows: TGCGCCAGCAGCTTGGAGGTCCCAGCCTATGGCTACACCTTC.

This sequence joins TRBV5-5 and TRBJ2-7, with 10 bases fitting TRBD1. The ends lost 4 bases at V and 9 bases at J; junction bases unmatched: 7. Germline V CDR1 and CDR2: SGHKS, YYEKEE (reference sequence). CDR3 size: 13 residues. CDR3 nucleotide sequence: TGTGCCAGCAGCCCGGGACAGGGGAAGACGCAGTACTTC. Translation: CASSPGQGKTQYF.

This chain uses TRBV7-2 with TRBJ1-1, with TRBD1 as a possible D gene (6 bases). Germline CDR1 reads SGHTA; CDR2 reads FQGNSA. CDR3 length equals 15 residues. V lost 5 bases and J 4 bases, leaving 17 bases between the germline ends. The CDR3 region is CASSRAGGLSTEAFF. CDR3 nucleotides: TGTGCCAGCAGCAGGGCGGGGGGGCTAAGCACTGAAGCTTTCTTT.